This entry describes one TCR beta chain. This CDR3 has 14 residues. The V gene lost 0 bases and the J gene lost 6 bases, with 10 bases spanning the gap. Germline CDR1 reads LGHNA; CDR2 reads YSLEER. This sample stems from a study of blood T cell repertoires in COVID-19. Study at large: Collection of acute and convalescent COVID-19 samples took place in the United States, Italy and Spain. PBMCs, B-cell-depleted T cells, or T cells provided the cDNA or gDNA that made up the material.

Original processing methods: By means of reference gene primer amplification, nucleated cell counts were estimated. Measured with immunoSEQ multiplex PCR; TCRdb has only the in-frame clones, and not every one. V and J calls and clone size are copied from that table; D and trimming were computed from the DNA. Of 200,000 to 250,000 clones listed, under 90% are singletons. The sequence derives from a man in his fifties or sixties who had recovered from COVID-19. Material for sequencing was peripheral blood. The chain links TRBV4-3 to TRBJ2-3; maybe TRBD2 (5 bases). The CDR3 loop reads CASSQDLGADTQYF. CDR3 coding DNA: TGCGCCAGCAGCCAAGATTTGGGAGCGGATACGCAGTATTTT.